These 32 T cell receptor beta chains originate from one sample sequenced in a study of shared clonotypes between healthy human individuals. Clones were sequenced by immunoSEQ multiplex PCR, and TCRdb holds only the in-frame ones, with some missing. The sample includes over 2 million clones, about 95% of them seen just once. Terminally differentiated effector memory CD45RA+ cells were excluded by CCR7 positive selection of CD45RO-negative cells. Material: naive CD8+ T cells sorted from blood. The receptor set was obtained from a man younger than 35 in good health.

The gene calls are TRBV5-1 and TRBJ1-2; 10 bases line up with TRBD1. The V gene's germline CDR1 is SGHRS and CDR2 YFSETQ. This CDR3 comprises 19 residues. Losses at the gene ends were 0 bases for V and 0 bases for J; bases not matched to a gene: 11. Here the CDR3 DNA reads TGCGCCAGCAGCTTGGCTCTATCTGAGACAGGGGGCTCTAACTATGGCTACACCTTC. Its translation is CASSLALSETGGSNYGYTF.

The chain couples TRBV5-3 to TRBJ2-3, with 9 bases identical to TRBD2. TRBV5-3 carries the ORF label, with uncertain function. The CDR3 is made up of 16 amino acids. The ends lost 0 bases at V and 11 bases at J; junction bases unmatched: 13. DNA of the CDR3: TGTGCCAGAAGCTTGGAACGAGCGGGAGGTCGGTCTGAGCAGTATTTT. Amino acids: CARSLERAGGRSEQYF.

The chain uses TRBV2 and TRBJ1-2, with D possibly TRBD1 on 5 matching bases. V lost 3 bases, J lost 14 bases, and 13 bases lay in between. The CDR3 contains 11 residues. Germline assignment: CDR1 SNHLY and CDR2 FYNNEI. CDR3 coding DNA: TGTGCCAGCAGTGATGGACGGGGGGATACCTTC. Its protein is CASSDGRGDTF.

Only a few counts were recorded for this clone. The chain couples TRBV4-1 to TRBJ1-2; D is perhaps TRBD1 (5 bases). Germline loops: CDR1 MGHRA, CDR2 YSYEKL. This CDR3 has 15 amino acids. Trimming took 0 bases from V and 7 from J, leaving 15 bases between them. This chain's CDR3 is CASSQDPGPGAGYTF. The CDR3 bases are TGCGCCAGCAGCCAAGACCCCGGGCCCGGGGCTGGCTACACCTTC.

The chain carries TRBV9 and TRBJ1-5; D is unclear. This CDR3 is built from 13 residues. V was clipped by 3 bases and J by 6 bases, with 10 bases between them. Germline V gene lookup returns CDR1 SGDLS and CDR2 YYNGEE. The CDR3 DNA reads TGTGCCAGCAGCGAGGCGGTAGGTCAGCCCCAGCATTTT. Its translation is CASSEAVGQPQHF. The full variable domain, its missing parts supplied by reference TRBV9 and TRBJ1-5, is DSGVTQTPKHLITATGQRVTLRCSPRSGDLSVYWYQQSLDQGLQFLIQYYNGEERAKGNILERFSAQQFPDLHSELNLSSLELGDSALYFCASSEAVGQPQHFGDGTRLSIL.

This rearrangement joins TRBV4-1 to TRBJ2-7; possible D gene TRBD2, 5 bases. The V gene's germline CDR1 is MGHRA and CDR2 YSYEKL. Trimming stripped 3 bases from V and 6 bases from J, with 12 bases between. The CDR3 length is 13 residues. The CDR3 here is CASSHAGGFEQYF. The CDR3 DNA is TGCGCCAGCAGCCACGCCGGCGGGTTCGAGCAGTACTTC.

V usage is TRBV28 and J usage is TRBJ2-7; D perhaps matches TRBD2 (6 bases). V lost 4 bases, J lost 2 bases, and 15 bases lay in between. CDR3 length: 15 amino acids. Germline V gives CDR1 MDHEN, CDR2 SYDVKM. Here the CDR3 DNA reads TGTGCCAGCAGTTGGGGGACTGCCGTAACCTACGAGCAGTACTTC. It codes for CASSWGTAVTYEQYF. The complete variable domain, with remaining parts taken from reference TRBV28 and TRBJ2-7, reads DVKVTQSSRYLVKRTGEKVFLECVQDMDHENMFWYRQDPGLGLRLIYFSYDVKMKEKGDIPEGYSVSREKKERFSLILESASTNQTSMYLCASSWGTAVTYEQYFGPGTRLTVT.

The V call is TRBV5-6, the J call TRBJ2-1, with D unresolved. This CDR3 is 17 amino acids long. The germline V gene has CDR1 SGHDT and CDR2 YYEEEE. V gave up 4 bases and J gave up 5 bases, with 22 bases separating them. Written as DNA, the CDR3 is TGTGCCAGCAGCCTGGTTCAGCGATTCCACCGAGACAATGAGCAGTTCTTC. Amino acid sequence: CASSLVQRFHRDNEQFF.

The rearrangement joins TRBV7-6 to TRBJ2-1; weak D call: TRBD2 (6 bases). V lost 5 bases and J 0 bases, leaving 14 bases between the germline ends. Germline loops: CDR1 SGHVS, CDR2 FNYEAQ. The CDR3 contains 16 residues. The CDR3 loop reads CASSDSAGISYNEQFF. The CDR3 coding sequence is TGTGCCAGCAGCGACTCGGCGGGAATCTCCTACAATGAGCAGTTCTTC.

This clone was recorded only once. CDR3 DNA: TGCGCCAGCAGCCACTCGGACGTGGCCTACGAGCAGTACTTC. Amino acids: CASSHSDVAYEQYF. The rearrangement links TRBV4-1 to TRBJ2-7; no definite D call. Germline assignment: CDR1 MGHRA and CDR2 YSYEKL. The V end lost 3 bases, the J end lost 2 bases, and 11 bases lay between the germline ends. The CDR3 consists of 14 residues.

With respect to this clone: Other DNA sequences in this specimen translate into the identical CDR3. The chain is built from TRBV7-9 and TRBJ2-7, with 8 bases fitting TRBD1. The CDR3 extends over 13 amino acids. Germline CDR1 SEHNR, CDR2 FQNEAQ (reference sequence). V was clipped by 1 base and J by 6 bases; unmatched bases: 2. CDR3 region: CASSLGDRPEQYF. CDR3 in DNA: TGTGCCAGCAGCTTAGGGGACAGGCCCGAGCAGTACTTC.

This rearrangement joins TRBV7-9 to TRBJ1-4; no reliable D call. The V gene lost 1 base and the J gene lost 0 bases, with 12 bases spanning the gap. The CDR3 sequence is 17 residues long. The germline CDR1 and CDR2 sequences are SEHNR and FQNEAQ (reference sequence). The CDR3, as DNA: TGTGCCAGCAGCTTAGGGGTCGTTCCCGCAACTAATGAAAAACTGTTTTTT. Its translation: CASSLGVVPATNEKLFF. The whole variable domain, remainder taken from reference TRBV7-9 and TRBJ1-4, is DTGVSQNPRHKITKRGQNVTFRCDPISEHNRLYWYRQTLGQGPEFLTYFQNEAQLEKSRLLSDRFSAERPKGSFSTLEIQRTEQGDSAMYLCASSLGVVPATNEKLFFGSGTQLSVL.

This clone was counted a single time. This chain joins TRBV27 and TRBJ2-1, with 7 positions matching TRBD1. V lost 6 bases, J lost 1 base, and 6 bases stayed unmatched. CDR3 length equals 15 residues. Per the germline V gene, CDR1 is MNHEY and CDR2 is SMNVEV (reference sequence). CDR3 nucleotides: TGTGCCAGCAGCCCGCAGGGGGTGTCCTACAATGAGCAGTTCTTC. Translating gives CASSPQGVSYNEQFF.

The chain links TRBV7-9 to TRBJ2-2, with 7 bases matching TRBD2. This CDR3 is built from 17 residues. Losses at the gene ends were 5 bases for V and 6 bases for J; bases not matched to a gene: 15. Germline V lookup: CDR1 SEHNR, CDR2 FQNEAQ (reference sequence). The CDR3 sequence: CASSQNVEGAGAGELFF. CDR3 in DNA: TGTGCCAGCAGCCAAAACGTGGAGGGCGCGGGGGCCGGGGAGCTGTTTTTT.

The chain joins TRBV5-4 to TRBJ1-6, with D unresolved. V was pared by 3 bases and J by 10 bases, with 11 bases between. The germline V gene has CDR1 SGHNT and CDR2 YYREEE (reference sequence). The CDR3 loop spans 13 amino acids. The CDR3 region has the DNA TGTGCCAGCAGCTCGGGGAACGTCTCACCCCTCCACTTT. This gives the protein CASSSGNVSPLHF.

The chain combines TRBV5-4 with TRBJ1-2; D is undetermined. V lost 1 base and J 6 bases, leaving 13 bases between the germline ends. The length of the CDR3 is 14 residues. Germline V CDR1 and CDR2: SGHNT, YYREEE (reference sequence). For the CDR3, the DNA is TGTGCCAGCAGCTTGACCGGGTCCCTGCATGGCTACACCTTC. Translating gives CASSLTGSLHGYTF.

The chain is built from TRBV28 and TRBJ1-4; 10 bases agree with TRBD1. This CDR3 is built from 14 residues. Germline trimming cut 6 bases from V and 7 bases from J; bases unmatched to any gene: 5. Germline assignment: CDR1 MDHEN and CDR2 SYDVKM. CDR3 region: CASSWDRGFEKLFF. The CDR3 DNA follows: TGTGCCAGCAGCTGGGACAGGGGTTTTGAAAAACTGTTTTTT. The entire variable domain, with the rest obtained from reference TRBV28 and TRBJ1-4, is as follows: DVKVTQSSRYLVKRTGEKVFLECVQDMDHENMFWYRQDPGLGLRLIYFSYDVKMKEKGDIPEGYSVSREKKERFSLILESASTNQTSMYLCASSWDRGFEKLFFGSGTQLSVL.

The CDR3 reads CASSGPDREGAYNEQFF. The DNA for the CDR3 is TGTGCCAGCAGCGGCCCGGACAGGGAGGGTGCCTACAATGAGCAGTTCTTC. The rearrangement links TRBV11-2 to TRBJ2-1, with D perhaps TRBD1 (8 bases). Germline assignment: CDR1 SGHAT and CDR2 FQNNGV. V was clipped by 5 bases and J by 2 bases, with 19 bases between them. The CDR3 is 17 residues long.

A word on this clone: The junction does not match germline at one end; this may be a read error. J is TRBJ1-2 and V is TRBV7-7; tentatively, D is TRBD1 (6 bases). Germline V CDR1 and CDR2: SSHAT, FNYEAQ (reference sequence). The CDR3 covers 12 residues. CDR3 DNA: TGTGCTAGCAGCTTATACAGGGATGGCTACACCTTC. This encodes CASSLYRDGYTF.

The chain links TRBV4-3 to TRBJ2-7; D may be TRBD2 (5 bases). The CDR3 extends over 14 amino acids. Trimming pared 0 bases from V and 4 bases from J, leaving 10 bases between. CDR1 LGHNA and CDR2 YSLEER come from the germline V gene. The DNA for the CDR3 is TGCGCCAGCAGCCAAGACGGACTTAAATACGAGCAGTACTTC. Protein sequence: CASSQDGLKYEQYF.

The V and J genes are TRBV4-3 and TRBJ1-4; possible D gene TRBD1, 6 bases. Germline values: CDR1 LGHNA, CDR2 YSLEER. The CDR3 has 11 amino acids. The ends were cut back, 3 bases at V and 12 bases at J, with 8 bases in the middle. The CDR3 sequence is CASSQGAELFF. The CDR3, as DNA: TGCGCCAGCAGCCAGGGGGCGGAACTGTTTTTT.

The CDR3 loop reads CASKQSWGVGELFF. The CDR3 nucleotides read TGTGCCAGCAAACAGTCATGGGGGGTCGGGGAGCTGTTTTTT. The rearrangement joins TRBV6-5 to TRBJ2-2; tentative D call: TRBD2 (6 bases). This CDR3 spans 14 amino acids. Germline V CDR1 and CDR2: MNHEY, SVGAGI. V lost 7 bases and J lost 7, with 16 bases in between.

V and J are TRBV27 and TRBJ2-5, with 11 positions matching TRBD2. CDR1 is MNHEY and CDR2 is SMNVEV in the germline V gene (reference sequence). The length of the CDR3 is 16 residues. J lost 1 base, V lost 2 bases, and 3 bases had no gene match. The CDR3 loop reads CASSLVLAGGQETQYF. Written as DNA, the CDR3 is TGTGCCAGCAGTTTAGTCCTAGCGGGGGGCCAAGAGACCCAGTACTTC.

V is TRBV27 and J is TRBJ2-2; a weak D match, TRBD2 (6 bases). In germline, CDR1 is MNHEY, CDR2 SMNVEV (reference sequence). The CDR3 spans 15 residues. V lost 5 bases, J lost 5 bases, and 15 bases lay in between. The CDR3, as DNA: TGTGCCAGCAGTCCTGTTGGGGGGTGGACCGGGGAGCTGTTTTTT. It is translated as CASSPVGGWTGELFF.

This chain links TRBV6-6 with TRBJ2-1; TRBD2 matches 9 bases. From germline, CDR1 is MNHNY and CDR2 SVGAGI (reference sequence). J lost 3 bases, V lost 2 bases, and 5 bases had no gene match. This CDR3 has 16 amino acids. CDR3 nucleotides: TGTGCCAGCAGTTACGGGTTACTAGCGGGCTACAATGAGCAGTTCTTC. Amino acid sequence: CASSYGLLAGYNEQFF.

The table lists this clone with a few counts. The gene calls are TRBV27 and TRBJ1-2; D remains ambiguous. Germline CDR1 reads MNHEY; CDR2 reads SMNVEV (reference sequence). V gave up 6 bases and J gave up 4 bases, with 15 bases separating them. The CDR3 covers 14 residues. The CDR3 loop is CASSPTGTFYGYTF. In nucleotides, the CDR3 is TGTGCCAGCAGCCCCACCGGTACGTTCTATGGCTACACCTTC.

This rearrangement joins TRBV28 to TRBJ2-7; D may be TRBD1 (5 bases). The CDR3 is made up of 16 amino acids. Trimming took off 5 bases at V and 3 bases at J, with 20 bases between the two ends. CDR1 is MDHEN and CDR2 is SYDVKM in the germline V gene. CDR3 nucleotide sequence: TGTGCCAGCAGTCCCCAAGTGGGGCAGGCAAACTACGAGCAGTACTTC. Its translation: CASSPQVGQANYEQYF.

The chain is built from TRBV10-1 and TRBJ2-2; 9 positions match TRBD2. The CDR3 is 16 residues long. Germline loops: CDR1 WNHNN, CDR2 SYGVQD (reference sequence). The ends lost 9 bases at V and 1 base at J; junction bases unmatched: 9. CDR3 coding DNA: TGCGCCAGAGAAGATCGACTAGCGGAGAACACCGGGGAGCTGTTTTTT. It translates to CAREDRLAENTGELFF.

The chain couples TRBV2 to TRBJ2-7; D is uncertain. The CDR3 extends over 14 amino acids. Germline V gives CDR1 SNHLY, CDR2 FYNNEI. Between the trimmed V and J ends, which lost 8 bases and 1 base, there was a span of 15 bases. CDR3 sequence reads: CASGVFFNSYEQYF. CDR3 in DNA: TGTGCCAGCGGGGTGTTCTTCAATTCCTACGAGCAGTACTTC. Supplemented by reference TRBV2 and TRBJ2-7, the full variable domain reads EPEVTQTPSHQVTQMGQEVILRCVPISNHLYFYWYRQILGQKVEFLVSFYNNEISEKSEIFDDQFSVERPDGSNFTLKIRSTKLEDSAMYFCASGVFFNSYEQYFGPGTRLTVT.

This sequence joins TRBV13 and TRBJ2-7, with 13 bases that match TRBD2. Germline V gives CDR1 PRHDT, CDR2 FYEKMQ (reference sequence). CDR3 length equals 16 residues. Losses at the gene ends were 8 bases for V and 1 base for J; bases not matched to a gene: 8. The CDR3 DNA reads TGTGCCAGCTCGGGGGGGACTAGCGGGACATCCTACGAGCAGTACTTC. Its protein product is CASSGGTSGTSYEQYF.

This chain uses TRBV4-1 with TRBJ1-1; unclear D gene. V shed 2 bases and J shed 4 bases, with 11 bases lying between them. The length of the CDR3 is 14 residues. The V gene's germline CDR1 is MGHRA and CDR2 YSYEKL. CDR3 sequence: CASSQRDLGTEAFF. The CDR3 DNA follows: TGCGCCAGCAGCCAAAGGGATCTCGGCACTGAAGCTTTCTTT.

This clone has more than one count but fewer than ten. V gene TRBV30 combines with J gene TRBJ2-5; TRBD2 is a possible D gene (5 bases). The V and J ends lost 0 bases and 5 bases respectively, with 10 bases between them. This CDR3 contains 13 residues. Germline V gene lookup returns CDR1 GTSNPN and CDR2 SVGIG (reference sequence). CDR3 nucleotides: TGTGCCTGGAGTGTACGGTCGGGGGAGACCCAGTACTTC. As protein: CAWSVRSGETQYF.